Detailed here is one T cell receptor (beta chain). The data were taken from a study of control samples from healthy donors and cancer patients. Sequenced by immunoSEQ multiplex PCR; TCRdb stores in-frame clones only, minus some. The sample comprises 95,000 to 130,000 clones, 80% to 90% of which are singletons, and approximately 1% rests with the top ten. V lost 5 bases, J lost 6 bases, and 9 bases lay in between. Germline CDR1 is SEHNR and CDR2 is FQNEAQ (reference sequence). This CDR3 comprises 12 residues. Sequencing used PBMCs. The source is a woman aged 45-60 years with colorectal cancer. The chain carries TRBV7-9 and TRBJ2-3; D call uncertain. Here the CDR3 DNA reads TGTGCCAGCAGCACGCTCAGGGATACGCAGTATTTT. Translation: CASSTLRDTQYF.